These T cell receptor beta chains were read from a single sample in a study of tumor-infiltrating lymphocytes in primary liver carcinoma. Each CDR3 protein gets one entry after TCRdb re-called the multiplex PCR reads with MiXCR. Of a few hundred thousand distinct CDR3 sequences listed, 50% to 60% are singletons. Sequencing was carried out using peripheral blood. The receptors were gathered from a woman aged 30 to 39 with primary liver carcinoma and hepatitis B virus infection. The CDR3 runs from the conserved cysteine through the conserved F or W. D genes are given only for firm matches. The size entry is marked missing in some rows and otherwise reads once, few, many or a size class.

cdr3_aa,cdr3_nt,clone_size,v_call,d_call,j_call
CASGPPPLGPSYEQYF,TGTGCCAGCGGCCCCCCCCCTCTGGGGCCCTCCTACGAGCAATACTTC,.,TRBV11-2,.,TRBJ2-7
CVSSPSAGGYNEQLF,TGTGTCAGCAGTCCCTCGGCCGGGGGGTACAATGAGCAGCTCTTC,.,TRBV6-5,TRBD2,TRBJ2-1
CASSQDRLTGNTGELFF,TGTGCCAGCAGCCAAGATCGGCTAACGGGGAACACCGGGGAGCTGTTTTTT,.,TRBV4-2,.,TRBJ2-2
CASSTSQVGAGTQYF,TGTGCCAGCAGCACGTCGCAGGTCGGGGCAGGGACCCAGTACTTC,.,TRBV11-2,.,TRBJ2-5
CASRRLTGRAYEQYF,TGTGCCAGCCGGCGACTTACGGGAAGGGCCTACGAGCAGTACTTC,few,TRBV6-5,.,TRBJ2-7
CASSQGPGLASIEQFF,TGTGCCAGCAGCCAAGGGCCGGGACTAGCGTCCATTGAGCAGTTCTTC,.,TRBV4-2,TRBD2,TRBJ2-1
CAWRTGYEQYF,TGTGCCTGGAGGACAGGGTACGAGCAGTACTTC,few,TRBV30,TRBD1,TRBJ2-7
CASSQGPQGGYEQYF,TGCGCCAGCAGCCAAGGACCCCAGGGAGGCTACGAGCAGTACTTC,many,TRBV4-3,.,TRBJ2-7
CASKALTPPYEQYF,TGTGCCTCAAAGGCCCTTACCCCCCCTTACGAGCAGTACTTC,.,TRBV30,.,TRBJ2-7
CASSTTGLDGYTF,TGTGCCAGCAGCACAACAGGCCTCGATGGCTACACCTTC,.,TRBV12-3/TRBV12-4,.,TRBJ1-2
CPTRSPNPLCNEQFF,TGTCCGACCAGAAGTCCTAACCCTCTTTGTAATGAGCAGTTCTTC,.,TRBV24-1,.,TRBJ2-1
CASSSTTNNAQFF,TGCGCCAGCAGCTCTACTACTAACAATGCGCAGTTCTTC,.,TRBV5-1,.,TRBJ2-1
CASSLGGRPDTQYF,TGTGCCAGCAGTTTGGGGGGGCGTCCAGATACGCAGTATTTT,many,TRBV5-6,.,TRBJ2-3
CTSSLGGGGYTF,TGTACCAGCAGCTTAGGGGGCGGAGGCTACACCTTC,.,TRBV7-9,TRBD1,TRBJ1-2
CASSQPRQLNYGYTF,TGCGCCAGCAGCCAACCGAGACAGCTTAACTATGGCTACACCTTC,.,TRBV4-1,.,TRBJ1-2
CASLGGRGYGPGGYTF,TGTGCCAGTCTCGGAGGGAGGGGCTATGGACCGGGAGGCTACACCTTC,.,TRBV28,.,TRBJ1-2
CASSLPGTVQIYF,TGTGCCAGCAGCCTCCCGGGGACAGTCCAGATATACTTC,many,TRBV11-2,TRBD1,TRBJ2-7